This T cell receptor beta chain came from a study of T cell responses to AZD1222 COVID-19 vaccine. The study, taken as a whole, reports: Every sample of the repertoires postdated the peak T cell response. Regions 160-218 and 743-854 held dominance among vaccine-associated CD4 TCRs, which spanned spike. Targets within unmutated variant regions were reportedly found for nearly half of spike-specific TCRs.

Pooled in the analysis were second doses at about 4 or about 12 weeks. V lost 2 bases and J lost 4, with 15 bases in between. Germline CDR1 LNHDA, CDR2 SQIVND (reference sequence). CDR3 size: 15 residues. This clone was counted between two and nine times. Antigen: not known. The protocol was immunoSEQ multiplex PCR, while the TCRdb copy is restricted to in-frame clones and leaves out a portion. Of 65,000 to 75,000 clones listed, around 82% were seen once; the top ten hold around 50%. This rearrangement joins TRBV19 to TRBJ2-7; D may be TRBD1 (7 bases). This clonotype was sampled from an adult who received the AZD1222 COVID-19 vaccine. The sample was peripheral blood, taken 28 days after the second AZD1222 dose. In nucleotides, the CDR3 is TGTGCCAGTAGTATATCCGCAGGGGGGTTTTACGAGCAGTACTTC. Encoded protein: CASSISAGGFYEQYF.